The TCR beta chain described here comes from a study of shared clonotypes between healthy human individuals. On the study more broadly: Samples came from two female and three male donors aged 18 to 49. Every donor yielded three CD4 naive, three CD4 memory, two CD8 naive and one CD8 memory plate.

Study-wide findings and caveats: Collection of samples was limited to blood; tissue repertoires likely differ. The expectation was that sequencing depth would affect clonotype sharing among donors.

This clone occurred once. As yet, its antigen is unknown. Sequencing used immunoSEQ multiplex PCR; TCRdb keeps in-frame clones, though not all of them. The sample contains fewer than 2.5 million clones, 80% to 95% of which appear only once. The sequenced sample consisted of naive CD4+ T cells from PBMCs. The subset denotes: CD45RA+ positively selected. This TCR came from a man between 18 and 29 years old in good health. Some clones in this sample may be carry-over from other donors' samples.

Here the CDR3 reads CASSIRSRVAGYTF. The CDR3, as DNA: TGTGCCAGTAGTATCCGTTCCCGGGTGGCTGGCTACACCTTC. The chain employs TRBV19 and TRBJ1-2, with D hard to call. Trimming left V 3 bases short and J 7 bases short, with 15 bases between. This CDR3 contains 14 residues. Looked up from germline, CDR1 is LNHDA and CDR2 is SQIVND (reference sequence).